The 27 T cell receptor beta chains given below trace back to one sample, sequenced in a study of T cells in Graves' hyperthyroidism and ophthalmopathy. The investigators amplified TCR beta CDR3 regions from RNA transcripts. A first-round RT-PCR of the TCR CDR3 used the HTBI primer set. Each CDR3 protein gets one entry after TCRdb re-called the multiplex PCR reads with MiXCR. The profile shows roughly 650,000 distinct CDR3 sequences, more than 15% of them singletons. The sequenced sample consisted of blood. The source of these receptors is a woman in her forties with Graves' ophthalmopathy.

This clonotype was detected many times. The CDR3 DNA reads as TGTGCCAGCAGTTACTCGAGACAGGGGGTCAATTCACCCCTCCACTTT. Its translation: CASSYSRQGVNSPLHF. This chain connects TRBV6-5 to TRBJ1-6, with 9 bases that match TRBD1. The length of the CDR3 is 16 residues. The germline CDR1 and CDR2 sequences are MNHEY and SVGAGI. V was clipped by 0 bases and J by 7 bases; unmatched bases: 4.

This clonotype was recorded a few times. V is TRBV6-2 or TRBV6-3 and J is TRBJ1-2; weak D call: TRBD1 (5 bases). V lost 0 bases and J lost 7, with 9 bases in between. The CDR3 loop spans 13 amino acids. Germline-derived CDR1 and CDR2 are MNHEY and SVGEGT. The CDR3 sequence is CASSYSRQLGYTF. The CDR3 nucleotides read TGTGCCAGCAGTTACTCCCGACAGCTTGGCTACACCTTC.

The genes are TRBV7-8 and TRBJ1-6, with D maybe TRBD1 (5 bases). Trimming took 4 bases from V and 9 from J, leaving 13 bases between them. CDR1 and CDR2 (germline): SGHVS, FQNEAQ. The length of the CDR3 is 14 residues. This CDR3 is CASSSQGPISPLHF. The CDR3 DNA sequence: TGTGCCAGCAGCTCTCAGGGCCCCATTTCACCCCTCCACTTT.

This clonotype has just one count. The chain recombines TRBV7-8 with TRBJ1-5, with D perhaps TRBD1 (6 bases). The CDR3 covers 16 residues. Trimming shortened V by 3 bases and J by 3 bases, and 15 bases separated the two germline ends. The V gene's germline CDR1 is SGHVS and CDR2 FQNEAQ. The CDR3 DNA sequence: TGTGCCAGCAGCTTGGCGGTACAGGGTGTCAATCAGCCCCAGCATTTT. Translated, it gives CASSLAVQGVNQPQHF.

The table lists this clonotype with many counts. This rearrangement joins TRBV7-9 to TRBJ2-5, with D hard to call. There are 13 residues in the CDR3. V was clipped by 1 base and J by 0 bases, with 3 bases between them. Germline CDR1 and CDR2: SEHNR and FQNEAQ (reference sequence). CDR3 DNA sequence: TGTGCCAGCAGCTTAGTCTACCAAGAGACCCAGTACTTC. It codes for CASSLVYQETQYF.

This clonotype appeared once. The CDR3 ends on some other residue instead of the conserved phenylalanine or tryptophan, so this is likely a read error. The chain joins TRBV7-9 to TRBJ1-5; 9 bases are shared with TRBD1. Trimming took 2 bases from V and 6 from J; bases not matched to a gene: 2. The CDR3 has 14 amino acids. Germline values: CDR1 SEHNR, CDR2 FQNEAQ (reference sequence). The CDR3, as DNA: TGTGCCAGCAGCTTAACAGGGGGCCCTCAGCCCCAGCATCTT. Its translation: CASSLTGGPQPQHL.

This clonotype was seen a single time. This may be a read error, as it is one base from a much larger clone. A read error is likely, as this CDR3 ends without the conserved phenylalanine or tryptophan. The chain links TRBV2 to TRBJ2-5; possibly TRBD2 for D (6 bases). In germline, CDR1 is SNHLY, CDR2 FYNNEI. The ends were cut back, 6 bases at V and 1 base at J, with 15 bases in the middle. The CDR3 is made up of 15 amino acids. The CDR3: CASREPRGSQETQYL. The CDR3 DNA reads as TGTGCCAGCAGAGAACCCCGGGGGAGCCAAGAGACCCAGTACTTA.

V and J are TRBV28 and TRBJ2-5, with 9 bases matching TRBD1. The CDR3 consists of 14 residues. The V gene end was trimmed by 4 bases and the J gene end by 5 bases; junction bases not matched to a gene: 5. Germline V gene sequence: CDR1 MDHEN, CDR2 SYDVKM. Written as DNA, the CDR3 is TGTGCCAGCAGTTACAGGGGGCCGGGGGAGACCCAGTACTTC. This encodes CASSYRGPGETQYF.

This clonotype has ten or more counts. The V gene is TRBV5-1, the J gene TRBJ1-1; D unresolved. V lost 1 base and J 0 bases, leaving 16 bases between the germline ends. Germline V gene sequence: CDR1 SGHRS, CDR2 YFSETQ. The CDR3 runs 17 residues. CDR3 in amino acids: CASSLRAVGLMNTEAFF. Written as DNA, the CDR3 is TGCGCCAGCAGCTTGCGGGCGGTTGGGCTGATGAACACTGAAGCTTTCTTT.

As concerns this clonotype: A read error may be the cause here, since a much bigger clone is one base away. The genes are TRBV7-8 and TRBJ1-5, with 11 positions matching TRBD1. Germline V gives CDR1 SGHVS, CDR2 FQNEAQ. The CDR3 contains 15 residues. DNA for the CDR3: TGTGCCGGCAGCGGGGACAGGGGGTTCGGTCAGCCCCAGCATTTT. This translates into CAGSGDRGFGQPQHF.

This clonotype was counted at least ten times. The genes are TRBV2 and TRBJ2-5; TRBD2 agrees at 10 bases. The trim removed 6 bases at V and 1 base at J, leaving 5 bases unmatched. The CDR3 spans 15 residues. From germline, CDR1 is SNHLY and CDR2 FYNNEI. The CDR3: CASRKERGGQETQYF. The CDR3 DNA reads TGTGCCAGCAGGAAGGAGCGGGGGGGCCAAGAGACCCAGTACTTC.

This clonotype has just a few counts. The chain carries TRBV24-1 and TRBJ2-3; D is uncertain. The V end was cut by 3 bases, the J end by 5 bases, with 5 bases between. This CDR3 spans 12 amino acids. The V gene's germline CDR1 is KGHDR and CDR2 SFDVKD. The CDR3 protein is CATSDQRDTQYF. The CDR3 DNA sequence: TGTGCCACCAGTGATCAGAGAGATACGCAGTATTTT.

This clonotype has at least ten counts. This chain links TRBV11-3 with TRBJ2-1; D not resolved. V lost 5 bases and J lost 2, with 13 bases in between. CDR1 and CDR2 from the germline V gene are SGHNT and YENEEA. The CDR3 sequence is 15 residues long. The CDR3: CASSPRRATYNEQFF. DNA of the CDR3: TGTGCCAGCAGCCCCAGAAGGGCTACCTACAATGAGCAGTTCTTC. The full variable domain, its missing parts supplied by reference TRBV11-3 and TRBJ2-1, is EAGVVQSPRYKIIEKKQPVAFWCNPISGHNTLYWYLQNLGQGPELLIRYENEEAVDDSQLPKDRFSAERLKGVDSTLKIQPAELGDSAVYLCASSPRRATYNEQFFGPGTRLTVL.

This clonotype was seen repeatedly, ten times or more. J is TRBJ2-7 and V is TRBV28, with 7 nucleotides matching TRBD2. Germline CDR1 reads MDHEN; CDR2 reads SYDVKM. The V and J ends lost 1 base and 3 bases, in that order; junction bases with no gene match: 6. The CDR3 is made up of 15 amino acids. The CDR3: CASSLSASGGYEQYF. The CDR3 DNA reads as TGTGCCAGCAGTTTATCGGCTAGCGGAGGCTACGAGCAGTACTTC.

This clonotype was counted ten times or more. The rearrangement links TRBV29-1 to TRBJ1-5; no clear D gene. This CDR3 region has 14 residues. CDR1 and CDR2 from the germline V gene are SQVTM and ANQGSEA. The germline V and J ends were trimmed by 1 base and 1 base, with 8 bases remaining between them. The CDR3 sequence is CSVEAKMSNQPQHF. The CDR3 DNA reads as TGCAGCGTTGAAGCAAAGATGAGCAATCAGCCCCAGCATTTT.

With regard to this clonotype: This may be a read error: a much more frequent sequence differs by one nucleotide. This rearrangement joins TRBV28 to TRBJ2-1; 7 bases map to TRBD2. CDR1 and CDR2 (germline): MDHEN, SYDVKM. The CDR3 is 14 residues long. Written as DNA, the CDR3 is TGTACCAGCAGTTTACCTCAGGGACTAAATGAGCAGTTCTTC. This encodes CTSSLPQGLNEQFF.

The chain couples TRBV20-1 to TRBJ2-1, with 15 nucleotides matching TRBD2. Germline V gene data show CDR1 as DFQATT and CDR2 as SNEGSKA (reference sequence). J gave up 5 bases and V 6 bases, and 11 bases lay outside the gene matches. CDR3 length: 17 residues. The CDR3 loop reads CSAWTSGRARGDNEQFF. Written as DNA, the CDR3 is TGCAGTGCCTGGACTAGCGGGAGGGCACGGGGCGACAATGAGCAGTTCTTC.

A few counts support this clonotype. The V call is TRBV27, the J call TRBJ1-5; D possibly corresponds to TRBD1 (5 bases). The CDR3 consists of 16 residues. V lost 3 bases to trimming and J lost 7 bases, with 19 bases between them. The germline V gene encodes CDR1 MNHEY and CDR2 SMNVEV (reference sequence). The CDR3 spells CASSFQGFPGGQPQHF. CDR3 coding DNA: TGTGCCAGCAGTTTCCAGGGATTTCCCGGGGGACAGCCCCAGCATTTT.

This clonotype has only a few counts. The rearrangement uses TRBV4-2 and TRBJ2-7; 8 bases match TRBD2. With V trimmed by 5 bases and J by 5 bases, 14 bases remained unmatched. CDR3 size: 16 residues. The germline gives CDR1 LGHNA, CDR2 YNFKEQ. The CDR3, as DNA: TGTGCCAGCAGCGCGACCGGGACCGGGGGGGACGACGAGCAGTACTTC. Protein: CASSATGTGGDDEQYF.

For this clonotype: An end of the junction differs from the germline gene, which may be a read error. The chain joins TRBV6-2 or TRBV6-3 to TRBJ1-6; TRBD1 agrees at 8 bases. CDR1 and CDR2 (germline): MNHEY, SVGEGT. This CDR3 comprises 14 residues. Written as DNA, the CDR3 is TGTGCCAGCAGCAGTCAGACAGGGGATTCACCCCTCTACTTT. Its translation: CASSSQTGDSPLYF.

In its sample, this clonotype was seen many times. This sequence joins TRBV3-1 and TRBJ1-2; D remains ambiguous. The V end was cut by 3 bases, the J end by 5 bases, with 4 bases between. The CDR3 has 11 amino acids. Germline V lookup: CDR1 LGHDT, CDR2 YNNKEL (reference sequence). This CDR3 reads CASSQGYGYTF. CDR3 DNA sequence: TGTGCCAGCAGCCAGGGTTATGGCTACACCTTC.

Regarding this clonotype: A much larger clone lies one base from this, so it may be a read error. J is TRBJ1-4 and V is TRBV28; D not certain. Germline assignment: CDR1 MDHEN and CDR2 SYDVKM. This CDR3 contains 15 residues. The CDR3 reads CASSPQYATNKKLFF. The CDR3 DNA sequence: TGTGCCAGCAGTCCCCAGTATGCAACTAATAAAAAACTGTTTTTT.

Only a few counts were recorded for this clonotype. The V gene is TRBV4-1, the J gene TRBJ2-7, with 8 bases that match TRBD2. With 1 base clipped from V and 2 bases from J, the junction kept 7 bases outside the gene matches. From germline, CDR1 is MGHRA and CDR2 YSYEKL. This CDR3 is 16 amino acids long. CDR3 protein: CASSQVSSGSPYEQYF. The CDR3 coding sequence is TGCGCCAGCAGCCAAGTCTCGAGCGGGAGCCCCTACGAGCAGTACTTC.

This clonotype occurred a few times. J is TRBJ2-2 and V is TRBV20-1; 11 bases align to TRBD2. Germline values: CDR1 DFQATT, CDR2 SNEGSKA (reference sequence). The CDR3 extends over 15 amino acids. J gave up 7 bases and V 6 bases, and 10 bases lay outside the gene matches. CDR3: CSAYGLAGLRGELFF. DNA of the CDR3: TGCAGTGCCTACGGACTAGCGGGTCTCCGCGGGGAGCTGTTTTTT.

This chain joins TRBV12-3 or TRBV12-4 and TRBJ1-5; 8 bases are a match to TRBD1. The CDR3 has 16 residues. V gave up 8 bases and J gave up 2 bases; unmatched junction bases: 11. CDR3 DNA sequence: TGTGCCAGCCCCAACCCGGACAGGGAACGCAATCAGCCCCAGCATTTT. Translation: CASPNPDRERNQPQHF.

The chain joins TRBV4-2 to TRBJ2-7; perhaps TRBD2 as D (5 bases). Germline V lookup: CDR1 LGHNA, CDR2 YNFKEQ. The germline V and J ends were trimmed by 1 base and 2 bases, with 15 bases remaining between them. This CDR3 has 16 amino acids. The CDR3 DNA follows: TGTGCCAGCAGCCAAGTCGTCGCGGGCAGGACCTACGAGCAGTACTTC. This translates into CASSQVVAGRTYEQYF.

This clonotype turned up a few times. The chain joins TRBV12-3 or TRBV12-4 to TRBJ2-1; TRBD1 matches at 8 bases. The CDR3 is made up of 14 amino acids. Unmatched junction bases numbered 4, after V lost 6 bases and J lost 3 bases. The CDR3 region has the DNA TGTGCCAGCAGCTCGGACAGGGACTACAATGAGCAGTTCTTC. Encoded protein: CASSSDRDYNEQFF.